This T cell receptor (beta chain) is drawn from a study of early T cells in non-severe SARS-CoV-2 infection. Background on the study: The sequenced material was bulk RNA from unsorted whole blood, and its chains were unpaired.

Via MiXCR, TCRdb re-called the 5' RACE reads, giving one row per CDR3 protein. The sample has 50,000 to 65,000 distinct CDR3 sequences; less than 9.5% are singletons. This clonotype has a count of ten or more. The sample was whole blood. The TCR comes from an adult who was a healthcare worker with PCR-confirmed SARS-CoV-2 infection or an uninfected control (not recorded which).

CDR3 nucleotide sequence: TGTGCCAGCAGCAATGCGAGGACAGGGGGTTTCGGTTCACCCCTCCACTTT. Protein: CASSNARTGGFGSPLHF. The rearrangement links TRBV6-5 to TRBJ1-6; 10 nucleotides match TRBD1. Germline CDR1 MNHEY, CDR2 SVGAGI. Trimming cost V 6 bases and J 9 bases; bases outside gene matches: 14. The CDR3 sequence is 17 residues long.